Below, 14 T cell receptor beta chains from the same sample are listed, as sequenced in a study of OX40 agonist ivuxolimab in advanced cancers. The table came from immunoSEQ multiplex PCR; TCRdb's copy has only in-frame clones and leaves some out. The sample contains tens of thousands of clones, 85% of which appear only once. The material was CD4+ or CD8+ T cells sorted from blood, obtained in a trial of the OX40 agonist ivuxolimab. These receptors originate from an adult with an advanced solid tumor such as melanoma, head and neck, liver or kidney cancer.

The rearrangement joins TRBV7-3 to TRBJ1-5, with a weak D call TRBD1 (5 bases). The CDR3 covers 13 residues. CDR1 and CDR2 from the germline V gene are SGHTA and FQGTGA. Trimming cost V 0 bases and J 5 bases, with 5 bases left between them. Here the CDR3 reads CASSLTGDQPQHF. Written as DNA, the CDR3 is TGTGCCAGCAGCTTAACAGGGGATCAGCCCCAGCATTTT.

This chain links TRBV5-4 with TRBJ2-1; D call uncertain. Per germline, CDR1 SGHNT and CDR2 YYREEE (reference sequence). The CDR3 is 12 residues long. The V gene lost 2 bases and the J gene lost 10 bases, with 10 bases spanning the gap. The DNA for the CDR3 is TGTGCCAGCAGCTTAAATCGGGTGGAGCAGTTCTTC. Its translation: CASSLNRVEQFF.

V gene TRBV6-1 combines with J gene TRBJ2-1, with 11 bases aligning to TRBD2. The CDR3 is 16 residues long. Per the germline V gene, CDR1 is MNHNS and CDR2 is SASEGT. Unmatched junction bases numbered 5, after V lost 3 bases and J lost 4 bases. CDR3 in amino acids: CASSDPGLAAYNEQFF. The CDR3 DNA is TGTGCCAGCAGTGACCCGGGACTAGCGGCGTACAATGAGCAGTTCTTC.

The genes are TRBV7-9 and TRBJ1-2; D call uncertain. CDR3 length: 13 amino acids. Germline V CDR1 and CDR2: SEHNR, FQNEAQ (reference sequence). V dropped 5 bases and J dropped 8 bases, with 15 bases sitting between them. Here the CDR3 reads CASSPNRVGGYTF. The CDR3 coding sequence is TGTGCCAGCAGCCCTAACAGAGTTGGGGGCTACACCTTC.

V is TRBV6-5 and J is TRBJ1-1; 9 bases map to TRBD1. With V trimmed by 4 bases and J by 6 bases, 6 bases remained unmatched. The germline CDR1 and CDR2 sequences are MNHEY and SVGAGI. The CDR3 has 14 residues. The CDR3: CASSLDRGSPEAFF. CDR3 sequence (DNA): TGTGCCAGCAGTTTAGACAGGGGGTCCCCTGAAGCTTTCTTT.

The rearrangement uses TRBV7-9 and TRBJ1-2; D is possibly TRBD1 (5 bases). CDR3 length: 15 amino acids. Trimming removed 5 bases from V and 7 bases from J, with 20 bases in between. CDR1 is SEHNR, CDR2 FQNEAQ, per germline (reference sequence). The CDR3 DNA is TGTGCCAGCAGCGCGCTTGTAGGGGTTCTAGGTGGCTACACCTTC. Protein product: CASSALVGVLGGYTF.

The chain joins TRBV7-2 to TRBJ2-1; 8 bases map to TRBD2. The ends lost 10 bases at V and 4 bases at J; junction bases unmatched: 6. The CDR3 has 13 amino acids. CDR1 SGHTA and CDR2 FQGNSA come from the germline V gene. The CDR3 bases are TGTGCCACACGACCTAGCGGGTACAATGAGCAGTTCTTC. Amino acids: CATRPSGYNEQFF.

The count of this clone is one. V and J are TRBV5-4 and TRBJ2-2; TRBD2 matches 9 bases. The trim removed 3 bases at V and 5 bases at J, leaving 2 bases unmatched. Germline V gene lookup returns CDR1 SGHNT and CDR2 YYREEE (reference sequence). This CDR3 has 14 residues. The CDR3 DNA reads as TGTGCCAGCAGCTCGCGGGGGGGTACCGGGGAGCTGTTTTTT. The encoded protein is CASSSRGGTGELFF.

The J gene is TRBJ1-1, the V gene TRBV7-3; D is perhaps TRBD1 (6 bases). This CDR3 has 15 residues. Germline CDR1 and CDR2: SGHTA and FQGTGA. Between the trimmed V and J ends, which lost 4 bases and 0 bases, there was a span of 12 bases. CDR3 in DNA: TGTGCCAGCAGCTCCTCGGGGGGCATGAACACTGAAGCTTTCTTT. Residues: CASSSSGGMNTEAFF.

J is TRBJ2-3 and V is TRBV2; 12 nucleotides align to TRBD2. Unmatched junction bases numbered 5, after V lost 3 bases and J lost 4 bases. Germline assignment: CDR1 SNHLY and CDR2 FYNNEI. The CDR3 runs to 16 residues. CDR3 in DNA: TGTGCCAGCAGTGATAGGCTAGCGGGGGGGGCAGATACGCAGTATTTT. Residues: CASSDRLAGGADTQYF.

This chain connects TRBV25-1 to TRBJ1-4; weak D call: TRBD1 (5 bases). V was clipped by 6 bases and J by 1 base, with 15 bases between them. The CDR3 is 16 amino acids. Germline values: CDR1 MGHDK, CDR2 SYGVNS. This CDR3 is CASREGIRGTNEKLFF. As DNA, the CDR3 is TGTGCCAGCAGAGAGGGGATACGGGGAACTAATGAAAAACTGTTTTTT. Full variable domain (remainder filled in from reference TRBV25-1 and TRBJ1-4): EADIYQTPRYLVIGTGKKITLECSQTMGHDKMYWYQQDPGMELHLIHYSYGVNSTEKGDLSSESTVSRIRTEHFPLTLESARPSHTSQYLCASREGIRGTNEKLFFGSGTQLSVL.

This clone was observed a few times. As DNA, the CDR3 is TGCGCCAGCAGTGATGGGAGTGCGGGTCAGCCCCAGCATTTT. Translated, it gives CASSDGSAGQPQHF. This rearrangement joins TRBV10-1 to TRBJ1-5; no firm D call. Trimming took 3 bases from V and 6 from J, leaving 12 bases between them. The length of the CDR3 is 14 residues. The germline CDR1 and CDR2 sequences are WNHNN and SYGVQD (reference sequence).

The chain is built from TRBV7-9 and TRBJ1-1, with D possibly being TRBD1 (5 bases). Trimming cost V 5 bases and J 6 bases, with 10 bases left between them. CDR3 length equals 12 residues. Germline V gene lookup returns CDR1 SEHNR and CDR2 FQNEAQ (reference sequence). This chain's CDR3 is CASSLQGPEAFF. DNA for the CDR3: TGTGCCAGCAGCCTTCAGGGACCTGAAGCTTTCTTT.

This clone occurred a few times. The rearrangement joins TRBV29-1 to TRBJ1-1; D unresolved. CDR3 length: 13 amino acids. Germline V gene data show CDR1 as SQVTM and CDR2 as ANQGSEA. Trimming cost V 7 bases and J 2 bases, with 14 bases left between them. The CDR3 loop is CSALPGYNTEAFF. The CDR3 coding sequence is TGCAGCGCCCTTCCAGGTTATAACACTGAAGCTTTCTTT.